These T cell receptor beta chains were read from a single sample in a study of shared clonotypes between healthy human individuals. Clones were sequenced by immunoSEQ multiplex PCR, and TCRdb holds only the in-frame ones, with some missing. The sample shows roughly 2 million clones, roughly 96% of them seen only once. The sequenced sample consisted of naive CD4+ T cells sorted from blood. The receptors were gathered from a man aged 18 to 29 in good health. CDR3s include the opening cysteine and the closing phenylalanine or tryptophan. A D gene is named only where the DNA matches it firmly. Size values are once, few and many counts, or a class for expanded clones, and some rows have none.

v_call: TRBV12-5; j_call: TRBJ2-7; clone_size: -; d_call: -; cdr3_aa: CASGLVRQGYYEQYF; cdr3_nt: TGTGCTAGTGGTTTGGTACGTCAGGGATACTACGAGCAGTACTTC
v_call: TRBV23-1; j_call: TRBJ2-6; clone_size: once; d_call: -; cdr3_aa: CASSQPDTGANVLTF; cdr3_nt: TGCGCCAGCAGTCAACCGGACACTGGGGCCAACGTCCTGACTTTC
v_call: TRBV28; j_call: TRBJ1-1; clone_size: -; d_call: -; cdr3_aa: CASSSLSRGTMNTEAFF; cdr3_nt: TGTGCCAGCAGTTCACTTAGCAGAGGGACAATGAACACTGAAGCTTTCTTT
v_call: TRBV6-1; j_call: TRBJ2-7; clone_size: -; d_call: TRBD2; cdr3_aa: CASSEWTSVAEQYF; cdr3_nt: TGTGCCAGCAGTGAATGGACTAGTGTCGCCGAGCAGTACTTC
v_call: TRBV20-1; j_call: TRBJ2-4; clone_size: -; d_call: -; cdr3_aa: CSARDRLMKYF; cdr3_nt: TGCAGTGCTAGAGATCGACTTATGAAGTACTTC
v_call: TRBV4-1; j_call: TRBJ1-2; clone_size: many; d_call: -; cdr3_aa: CASSQVTPPYGYTF; cdr3_nt: TGCGCCAGCAGCCAAGTTACCCCTCCCTATGGCTACACCTTC
v_call: TRBV6-6; j_call: TRBJ2-5; clone_size: -; d_call: -; cdr3_aa: CASTSGHWGETQYF; cdr3_nt: TGTGCCAGCACCTCGGGACACTGGGGAGAGACCCAGTACTTC
v_call: TRBV10-3; j_call: TRBJ2-7; clone_size: -; d_call: -; cdr3_aa: CAISESFLAPREQYF; cdr3_nt: TGTGCCATCAGTGAGTCGTTTCTGGCCCCTCGCGAGCAGTACTTC
v_call: TRBV7-9; j_call: TRBJ1-2; clone_size: -; d_call: -; cdr3_aa: CASSFGQLNYGYTF; cdr3_nt: TGTGCCAGCAGCTTCGGACAGCTCAACTATGGCTACACCTTC
v_call: TRBV2; j_call: TRBJ2-1; clone_size: -; d_call: TRBD1; cdr3_aa: CASKGQLMVSFNEQFF; cdr3_nt: TGTGCCAGCAAGGGACAGTTAATGGTCTCCTTCAATGAGCAGTTCTTC
v_call: TRBV5-5; j_call: TRBJ1-2; clone_size: -; d_call: -; cdr3_aa: CASSLGRGRGGYTF; cdr3_nt: TGTGCCAGCAGCTTGGGCAGGGGAAGAGGTGGCTACACCTTC